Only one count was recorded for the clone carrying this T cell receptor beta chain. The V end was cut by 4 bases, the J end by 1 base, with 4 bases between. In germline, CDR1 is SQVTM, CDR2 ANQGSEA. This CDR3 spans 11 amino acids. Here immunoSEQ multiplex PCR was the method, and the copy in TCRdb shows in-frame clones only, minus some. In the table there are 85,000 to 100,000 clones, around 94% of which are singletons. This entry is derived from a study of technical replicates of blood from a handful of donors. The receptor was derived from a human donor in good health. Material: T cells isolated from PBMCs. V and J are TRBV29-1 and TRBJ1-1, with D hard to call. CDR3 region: CSVVKNTEAFF. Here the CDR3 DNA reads TGCAGCGTTGTCAAGAACACTGAAGCTTTCTTT.